This section outlines one T cell receptor beta chain sequence together with its context. What antigen it recognizes has not been identified. No much larger clonotype is one base removed from it; base qualities were not supplied. This sample's time point label indicates: time of PML onset. What the treatment or condition label conveys for this sample: on natalizumab therapy at sampling. PML was diagnosed from clinical and MRI findings and confirmed by detection of JC virus DNA in cerebrospinal fluid. In the natalizumab-treated patients, PML was found to develop after between roughly 15 and 56 months of natalizumab therapy. Every listed patient had earlier received interferon beta, and every PML patient was female. At the time of PML onset, T3 blood samples were collected. Ficoll-Hypaque density gradient centrifugation was used to isolate peripheral blood mononuclear cells. Via the germline V gene (reference sequence), CDR1 is SEHNR and CDR2 FQNEAQ. The trim is 0 bases for V and 15 bases for J, with a gap of 21 bases between the germline ends. The CDR3 measures 15 amino acids from cysteine to phenylalanine. The kept DNA is CDR3 alone, 45 bases in frame from the first base.

The data stem from a study of multiple sclerosis patients with progressive multifocal leukoencephalopathy (dated by TCRdb to between 2019 and 2020). Broadly, across the study: The study examined peripheral T and B cells of MS patients who developed PML (4 under natalizumab, 1 after alemtuzumab) and treated patients who did not. Two patients on natalizumab who later developed PML were tracked over time from before therapy, through 6 and 12 months, up to PML onset. The goal of the study was to detect any JC virus-specific or public T-cell expansions that arose at the time of PML onset.

What the work shows at the level of the full study, not this receptor alone: With only a small, descriptive cohort, it remained unclear whether the findings reflect JC virus infection or general immunocompromise. TRB clones with frequency above 0.5% were observed only in PML patients, but the clones expanded at PML onset were found to be already present before and during natalizumab therapy. Lower normalized Shannon entropy suggested less diverse TRB repertoires in most PML patients, whereas the natalizumab-treated controls showed values near 1. When PML developed, no shared TRBV or TRBJ gene usage and no preferred TRBV-TRBJ pairings were found. The analysis covered only peripheral blood, although cerebrospinal fluid or brain lymphocytes might be more informative for natalizumab-associated PML.

Using the immunoSEQ two-step multiplex PCR at survey-level depth, TRB CDR3 regions were amplified from genomic DNA. Each PCR was spiked with synthetic inline TR CDR3 controls spanning all V-J pairings to estimate template counts and remove amplification bias. Reads went through processing to reduce amplification and sequencing bias, and quantification was done against synthetic TR CDR3 analogs. Processing in the source paper ran as follows. Raw data were processed in ImmunoSEQ Analyzer, removing out-of-frame sequences and CDR3s with stop codons, and genes were named by IMGT nomenclature. Normalized Shannon entropy, defined as 1 minus Pielou's evenness, was used to summarize repertoire diversity. TRB sequences were treated as identical only when sharing V gene, J gene and CDR3. Public PML clonotypes were CDR3s shared by two or more PML-onset samples but absent earlier, in controls, and in public databases. Skylign with the observed count method was used to analyze CDR3 amino acid composition at each position. Drawn from immuneACCESS, this table holds only the in-frame rearrangements with V and J called that TCRdb kept. Clones are partly lost; checked studies trace under half to an unresolved V gene and leave the rest unexplained. That table is the source of V, J and clone size, and D and trimming were worked out from the DNA. This sample comprises more than 30,000 clones, 87% of them detected only once. Under 6% of the sample is in the top ten clones.

Material: PBMCs, obtained from a patient treated with natalizumab. The receptor comes from a woman in her thirties or forties with progressive multifocal leukoencephalopathy. The rearranged segments are TRBV7-9 and TRBJ2-1; the D segment cannot be called with confidence. The CDR3 corresponds to CASSLAWGRNSRSFF. The DNA is TGTGCCAGCAGCTTAGCGTGGGGAAGGAACAGCCGGTCGTTCTTC.